The 8 T cell receptor beta chains below were found in one sample sequenced in a study of beta chain features in type 1 diabetes. The entirety of the isolated RNA underwent reverse transcription, so expressed TCRB transcripts were sequenced. Produced via immunoSEQ multiplex PCR; TCRdb's table is partial and in-frame only. The profile shows around 150,000 clones, 6.9% of them singletons. Sample: central memory CD4+ T cells from blood. These TCRs come from a woman in her twenties or thirties in good health.

This clone was seen a handful of times. The V call is TRBV29-1, the J call TRBJ2-5, with 8 bases identical to TRBD1. Germline-derived CDR1 and CDR2 are SQVTM and ANQGSEA. This CDR3 is built from 12 residues. With 4 bases clipped from V and 5 bases from J, the junction kept 3 bases outside the gene matches. The CDR3 DNA sequence: TGCAGCGTTGGAACAGGGGGGGAGACCCAGTACTTC. This gives the protein CSVGTGGETQYF.

The rearrangement joins TRBV2 to TRBJ2-1, with 13 bases aligning to TRBD2. There are 15 residues in the CDR3. The V segment lost 5 bases and the J segment 8 bases; nucleotides outside the gene matches: 6. CDR1 and CDR2 from the germline V gene are SNHLY and FYNNEI. CDR3 residues: CASSRGGLAGDEQFF. CDR3 in DNA: TGTGCCAGCAGTCGAGGTGGACTAGCGGGGGATGAGCAGTTCTTC.

This clone was seen more than once but under ten times. The CDR3 DNA reads as TGTGCCAGCAGTGGAGGGGGAGGGTTTGAGCAGTACTTC. Amino acid sequence: CASSGGGGFEQYF. V gene TRBV2 combines with J gene TRBJ2-7; a possible D gene is TRBD2 (7 bases). Trimming stripped 4 bases from V and 7 bases from J, with 14 bases between. CDR1 and CDR2 (germline): SNHLY, FYNNEI. There are 13 residues in the CDR3.

This clone was counted between two and nine times. This chain connects TRBV5-1 to TRBJ1-1, with TRBD1 as a possible D gene (5 bases). With 4 bases removed from V and 6 bases from J, the gap between germline ends came to 13 bases. Germline CDR1 reads SGHRS; CDR2 reads YFSETQ. The CDR3 loop spans 13 amino acids. The CDR3 region is CASSDGDFPEAFF. DNA for the CDR3: TGCGCCAGCAGCGATGGGGACTTCCCTGAAGCTTTCTTT. The full variable domain, its missing parts supplied by reference TRBV5-1 and TRBJ1-1, is KAGVTQTPRYLIKTRGQQVTLSCSPISGHRSVSWYQQTPGQGLQFLFEYFSETQRNKGNFPGRFSGRQFSNSRSEMNVSTLELGDSALYLCASSDGDFPEAFFGQGTRLTVV.

This clone was seen a few times. The gene calls are TRBV7-2 and TRBJ2-1, with a possible D match to TRBD2 (5 bases). Between the trimmed V and J ends, which lost 5 bases and 7 bases, there was a span of 12 bases. The CDR3 is made up of 13 amino acids. From germline, CDR1 is SGHTA and CDR2 FQGNSA. The CDR3 DNA follows: TGTGCCAGCAGCCGGGGAACCAGTAATGAGCAGTTCTTC. This sequence encodes CASSRGTSNEQFF.

This clone has a handful of counts. The rearrangement joins TRBV7-2 to TRBJ2-1, with 9 bases aligning to TRBD2. Germline trimming cut 5 bases from V and 3 bases from J; bases unmatched to any gene: 8. CDR3 length: 16 amino acids. Germline V gene lookup returns CDR1 SGHTA and CDR2 FQGNSA. The DNA for the CDR3 is TGTGCCAGCAGCCCGCAGGGAGCGGGAGGCTACAATGAGCAGTTCTTC. Translating gives CASSPQGAGGYNEQFF.

This clone was observed a handful of times. The V gene is TRBV27, the J gene TRBJ2-7, with a possible D match to TRBD1 (6 bases). CDR1 is MNHEY, CDR2 SMNVEV, per germline (reference sequence). The V end lost 7 bases, the J end lost 1 base, and 14 bases lay between the germline ends. This CDR3 is built from 14 residues. The DNA for the CDR3 is TGTGCCAGCAAGTCCCCGGACAGTTCCTACGAGCAGTACTTC. Its translation: CASKSPDSSYEQYF.

This chain links TRBV28 with TRBJ1-1, with TRBD1 as a possible D gene (5 bases). With 3 bases removed from V and 10 bases from J, the gap between germline ends came to 12 bases. This CDR3 is 12 amino acids long. Germline V gene data show CDR1 as MDHEN and CDR2 as SYDVKM. In nucleotides, the CDR3 is TGTGCCAGCAGTTTCCGGGGGTTAAGAGCTTTCTTT. This gives the protein CASSFRGLRAFF. The entire variable domain, with the rest obtained from reference TRBV28 and TRBJ1-1, is as follows: DVKVTQSSRYLVKRTGEKVFLECVQDMDHENMFWYRQDPGLGLRLIYFSYDVKMKEKGDIPEGYSVSREKKERFSLILESASTNQTSMYLCASSFRGLRAFFGQGTRLTVV.